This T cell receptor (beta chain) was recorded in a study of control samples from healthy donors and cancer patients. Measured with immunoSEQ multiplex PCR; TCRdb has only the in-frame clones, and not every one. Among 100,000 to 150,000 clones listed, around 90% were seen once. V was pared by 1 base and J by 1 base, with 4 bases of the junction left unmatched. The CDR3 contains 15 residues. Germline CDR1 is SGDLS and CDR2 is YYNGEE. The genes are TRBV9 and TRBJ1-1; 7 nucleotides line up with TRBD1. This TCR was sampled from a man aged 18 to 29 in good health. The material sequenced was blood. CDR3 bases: TGTGCCAGCAGCGTAAACGCAGGGGGGAACACTGAAGCTTTCTTT. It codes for CASSVNAGGNTEAFF.